The 27 T cell receptor beta chains presented below share a single source sample, sequenced in a study of blood T cell repertoires in COVID-19. Some clones are missing from TCRdb's copy, which holds only in-frame ones; the method was immunoSEQ multiplex PCR. The sample has about 240,000 clones; around 80% are singletons. The specimen sequenced was peripheral blood. The receptors were sampled from a woman aged 18-29 years with acute or convalescent COVID-19.

This sequence joins TRBV27 and TRBJ2-3; D call uncertain. Trimming pared 5 bases from V and 0 bases from J, leaving 15 bases between. Germline V CDR1 and CDR2: MNHEY, SMNVEV (reference sequence). CDR3 length: 16 residues. The CDR3 sequence: CASSPRLDLSTDTQYF. CDR3 nucleotides: TGTGCCAGCAGTCCCCGACTGGATCTAAGCACAGATACGCAGTATTTT.

J is TRBJ1-2 and V is TRBV25-1, with D possibly matching TRBD1 (5 bases). Germline lookup yields CDR1 MGHDK and CDR2 SYGVNS. Trimming removed 7 bases from V and 9 bases from J, with 24 bases in between. The CDR3 totals 15 residues. CDR3 bases: TGTGCCAGCACACATACCTTGGCCAGGGAAGGTTGCTACACCTTC. Its translation: CASTHTLAREGCYTF.

CDR3 protein: CASSLHQVSAYEQYF. The CDR3 DNA reads as TGTGCCAGCAGCTTACATCAGGTATCTGCCTACGAGCAGTACTTC. The genes are TRBV11-2 and TRBJ2-7; D uncertain. The CDR3 sequence is 15 residues long. Looked up from germline, CDR1 is SGHAT and CDR2 is FQNNGV. V lost 2 bases and J lost 2, with 13 bases in between. Variable domain in full (rest from reference TRBV11-2 and TRBJ2-7): EAGVAQSPRYKIIEKRQSVAFWCNPISGHATLYWYQQILGQGPKLLIQFQNNGVVDDSQLPKDRFSAERLKGVDSTLKIQPAKLEDSAVYLCASSLHQVSAYEQYFGPGTRLTVT.

This clone was seen a few times. This sequence joins TRBV18 and TRBJ1-6, with 7 bases that match TRBD1. The CDR3 has 14 amino acids. Germline trimming cut 4 bases from V and 7 bases from J; bases unmatched to any gene: 4. Germline CDR1 is KGHSH and CDR2 is LQKENI. The CDR3 DNA reads as TGTGCCAGCTCACGGGACAGCGCCAATTCACCCCTCCACTTT. This gives the protein CASSRDSANSPLHF.

The chain links TRBV6-6 to TRBJ1-2; 7 nucleotides agree with TRBD1. V dropped 6 bases and J dropped 0; count of bases not matched to a gene: 7. The CDR3 extends over 15 amino acids. CDR1 and CDR2 from the germline V gene are MNHNY and SVGAGI (reference sequence). Written as DNA, the CDR3 is TGTGCCAGCAGCGGGACAGCTCAAGCTAACTATGGCTACACCTTC. Protein product: CASSGTAQANYGYTF.

This chain connects TRBV5-1 to TRBJ1-2; 8 bases agree with TRBD1. CDR1 SGHRS and CDR2 YFSETQ come from the germline V gene. The CDR3 spans 19 residues. Trimming cost V 1 base and J 8 bases; bases outside gene matches: 22. CDR3 sequence reads: CASSLWQGAIEAAEGGYTF. CDR3 DNA sequence: TGCGCCAGCAGCTTGTGGCAGGGGGCCATAGAAGCAGCGGAGGGAGGCTACACCTTC.

This chain uses TRBV11-3 with TRBJ2-1, with D unclear. This CDR3 comprises 12 residues. Per the germline V gene, CDR1 is SGHNT and CDR2 is YENEEA. Trimming removed 5 bases at V and 4 bases at J, with 6 bases between. CDR3 nucleotide sequence: TGTGCCAGCAGCCTAAATTACAATGAGCAGTTCTTC. Protein product: CASSLNYNEQFF.

The chain couples TRBV27 to TRBJ1-2; D is uncertain. Germline V lookup: CDR1 MNHEY, CDR2 SMNVEV (reference sequence). Trimming left V 5 bases short and J 4 bases short, with 14 bases between. The CDR3 totals 14 residues. The CDR3 region is CASSLANLAYGYTF. In DNA form, the CDR3 reads TGTGCCAGCAGTCTAGCTAATTTGGCCTATGGCTACACCTTC.

The CDR3 DNA sequence: TGTGCCAGCAGCTCCGGGTTTGGGACATCCGAAAACTATGGCTACACCTTC. It is translated as CASSSGFGTSENYGYTF. V usage is TRBV7-9 and J usage is TRBJ1-2; a possible D gene is TRBD1 (6 bases). Per the germline V gene, CDR1 is SEHNR and CDR2 is FQNEAQ (reference sequence). V was trimmed by 4 bases and J by 2 bases, leaving 20 bases between them. The CDR3 is made up of 17 amino acids.

The rearrangement joins TRBV5-5 to TRBJ2-6; 11 bases map to TRBD2. This CDR3 comprises 19 residues. Per germline, CDR1 SGHKS and CDR2 YYEKEE (reference sequence). The ends lost 1 base at V and 4 bases at J; junction bases unmatched: 10. This CDR3 is CASSLTSGSILLGANVLTF. DNA for the CDR3: TGTGCCAGCAGCTTGACTAGCGGGAGTATCTTGCTCGGGGCCAACGTCCTGACTTTC.

The chain uses TRBV12-5 and TRBJ2-7; no clear D. V was shortened by 6 bases and J by 6 bases, with 9 bases between the two germline ends. This CDR3 contains 11 residues. The V gene's germline CDR1 is LGHNT and CDR2 FRNRAP. The CDR3 here is CASGHLREQYF. The DNA of the CDR3 is TGTGCTAGTGGACACCTTCGCGAGCAGTACTTC.

The chain recombines TRBV11-2 with TRBJ1-4, with 9 bases matching TRBD1. The germline gives CDR1 SGHAT, CDR2 FQNNGV. This CDR3 has 15 residues. Losses at the gene ends were 6 bases for V and 8 bases for J; bases not matched to a gene: 10. The CDR3 coding sequence is TGTGCCAGCAGAAAGACAGGGGGGAGAGGAGAAAAACTGTTTTTT. Translating gives CASRKTGGRGEKLFF.

The V gene is TRBV12-3 or TRBV12-4, the J gene TRBJ1-1, with D possibly matching TRBD1 (5 bases). Trimming removed 4 bases from V and 6 bases from J, with 12 bases in between. The length of the CDR3 is 13 residues. CDR3 in DNA: TGTGCCAGCAGTTGGACCCAAGGGGCTGAAGCTTTCTTT. The encoded protein is CASSWTQGAEAFF.

The V gene is TRBV3-1 (or the pseudogene TRBV3-2), the J gene TRBJ2-7; D ambiguous. The CDR3 contains 15 residues. Germline lookup yields CDR1 LGHDT and CDR2 YNNKEL (reference sequence). The V and J ends lost 3 bases and 0 bases respectively, with 12 bases between them. The CDR3 loop is CASSQGTQVSYEQYF. The DNA for the CDR3 is TGTGCCAGCAGCCAGGGCACTCAGGTCTCCTACGAGCAGTACTTC.

This clone was counted only a few times. The rearrangement links TRBV30 to TRBJ1-6, with a tentative D call TRBD1 (6 bases). CDR1 is GTSNPN, CDR2 SVGIG, per germline (reference sequence). V was trimmed by 2 bases and J by 9 bases, leaving 14 bases between them. CDR3 length equals 14 residues. The CDR3 bases are TGTGCCTGGAGTCCCGGGTACAGGGTTTCACCCCTCCACTTT. Translating gives CAWSPGYRVSPLHF. The entire variable domain, with the rest obtained from reference TRBV30 and TRBJ1-6, is as follows: SQTIHQWPATLVQPVGSPLSLECTVEGTSNPNLYWYRQAAGRGLQLLFYSVGIGQISSEVPQNLSASRPQDRQFILSSKKLLLSDSGFYLCAWSPGYRVSPLHFGNGTRLTVT.

There are many counts of this clone. V is TRBV7-3 and J is TRBJ2-1; 10 bases align to TRBD2. CDR3 length: 15 residues. Germline V gene lookup returns CDR1 SGHTA and CDR2 FQGTGA. With V trimmed by 5 bases and J by 3 bases, 4 bases remained unmatched. The CDR3 is CASSITSGIYNEQFF. Written as DNA, the CDR3 is TGTGCCAGCAGCATCACTAGCGGGATCTACAATGAGCAGTTCTTC.

Written as DNA, the CDR3 is TGTGCCAGCAGCAAATGGCCCCGAGTGAGCGGGAGAGGGGACGCAGATACGCAGTATTTT. It specifies CASSKWPRVSGRGDADTQYF. The chain joins TRBV21-1 to TRBJ2-3; the table calls TRBD2, which could not be checked here. TRBV21-1 is assigned pseudogene status. This CDR3 contains 20 residues.

The chain couples TRBV30 to TRBJ1-2; 10 nucleotides line up with TRBD1. V lost 1 base to trimming and J lost 8 bases; unmatched junction nucleotides: 4. Germline V gene sequence: CDR1 GTSNPN, CDR2 SVGIG (reference sequence). The CDR3 covers 13 residues. This CDR3 reads CAWSGWDRGGYTF. The CDR3 nucleotides are TGTGCCTGGAGTGGGTGGGACAGGGGAGGCTACACCTTC.

The chain has TRBV6-2 or TRBV6-3 and TRBJ2-4; a possible D gene is TRBD2 (6 bases). The CDR3 is 16 amino acids. Trimming took 2 bases from V and 0 from J, leaving 11 bases between them. The germline V gene encodes CDR1 MNHEY and CDR2 SVGEGT. The CDR3 nucleotides are TGTGCCAGCAGTTACAACTGGCGGGAAGCCAAAAACATTCAGTACTTC. Residues: CASSYNWREAKNIQYF.

The rearrangement uses TRBV30 and TRBJ2-7, with unresolved D. This CDR3 is built from 12 residues. Germline V lookup: CDR1 GTSNPN, CDR2 SVGIG (reference sequence). Trimming took off 4 bases at V and 0 bases at J, with 7 bases between the two ends. As DNA, the CDR3 is TGTGCCTGGACCGGTTACTCCTACGAGCAGTACTTC. Its translation: CAWTGYSYEQYF.

This clone was counted only a few times. This chain uses TRBV7-2 with TRBJ1-1; tentatively, D is TRBD1 (5 bases). The V gene's germline CDR1 is SGHTA and CDR2 FQGNSA. V lost 5 bases and J lost 5, with 15 bases in between. There are 14 residues in the CDR3. CDR3 region: CASSPRWGGTEAFF. The CDR3 nucleotides read TGTGCCAGCAGCCCAAGGTGGGGGGGTACTGAAGCTTTCTTT.

The genes are TRBV7-2 and TRBJ2-7, with a weak D call TRBD2 (5 bases). CDR3 length equals 17 residues. V shed 1 base and J shed 3 bases, with 19 bases lying between them. Germline V lookup: CDR1 SGHTA, CDR2 FQGNSA. CDR3 nucleotides: TGTGCCAGCAGCTTAGTCCAACTAGAGCAGGCGGGCTACGAGCAGTACTTC. It codes for CASSLVQLEQAGYEQYF.

This clone has just a few counts. The chain links TRBV18 to TRBJ1-1; D remains ambiguous. CDR3 length: 17 amino acids. Deletions cut 2 bases from V and 1 base from J, with 17 bases between. Looked up from germline, CDR1 is KGHSH and CDR2 is LQKENI. CDR3 region: CASSPSMRGYGNTEAFF. As DNA, the CDR3 is TGTGCCAGCTCACCATCGATGCGGGGTTACGGGAACACTGAAGCTTTCTTT.

The chain carries TRBV12-3 or TRBV12-4 and TRBJ1-1; a weak D match, TRBD1 (5 bases). The CDR3 extends over 13 amino acids. Trimming pared 6 bases from V and 3 bases from J, leaving 11 bases between. For the CDR3, the DNA is TGTGCCAGCAGGGGGGGGAGTTACACTGAAGCTTTCTTT. Its translation is CASRGGSYTEAFF.

This chain joins TRBV27 and TRBJ1-5, with 7 nucleotides matching TRBD1. V shed 5 bases and J 7 bases; nucleotides not matched to a gene: 8. This CDR3 comprises 14 residues. Germline values: CDR1 MNHEY, CDR2 SMNVEV (reference sequence). In DNA, the CDR3 is TGTGCCAGCAGTGTTCGACAGGGACGACAGCCCCAGCATTTT. It is translated as CASSVRQGRQPQHF.

The CDR3 DNA sequence: TGTGCCTGGGGCCGGGGGACTAGCGCTTACAATGAGCAGTTCTTC. Amino acids: CAWGRGTSAYNEQFF. V usage is TRBV30 and J usage is TRBJ2-1, with TRBD2 matching 10 bases. Germline CDR1 is GTSNPN and CDR2 is SVGIG (reference sequence). The CDR3 extends over 15 amino acids. The V and J ends lost 5 bases and 4 bases, in that order; junction bases with no gene match: 8.

The rearrangement joins TRBV11-2 to TRBJ2-5; D may be TRBD1 (7 bases). V lost 3 bases and J lost 2, with 22 bases in between. This CDR3 contains 18 residues. Per germline, CDR1 SGHAT and CDR2 FQNNGV. Here the CDR3 reads CASSFAGKQTGVQETQYF. CDR3 nucleotide sequence: TGTGCCAGCAGCTTCGCGGGGAAGCAAACAGGGGTGCAAGAGACCCAGTACTTC.